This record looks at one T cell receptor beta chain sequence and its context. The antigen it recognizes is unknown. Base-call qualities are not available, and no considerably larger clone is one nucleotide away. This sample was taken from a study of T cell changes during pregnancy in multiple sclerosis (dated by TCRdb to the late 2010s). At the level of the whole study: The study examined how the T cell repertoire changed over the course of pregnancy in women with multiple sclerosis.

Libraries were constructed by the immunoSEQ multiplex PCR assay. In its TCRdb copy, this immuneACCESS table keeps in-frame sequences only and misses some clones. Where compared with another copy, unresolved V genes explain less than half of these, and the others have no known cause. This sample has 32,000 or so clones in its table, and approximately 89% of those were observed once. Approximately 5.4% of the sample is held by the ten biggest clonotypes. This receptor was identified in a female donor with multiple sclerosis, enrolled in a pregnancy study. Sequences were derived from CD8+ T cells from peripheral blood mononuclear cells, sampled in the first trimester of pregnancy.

The CDR3: CASSYSGQPRLEAFF. The DNA sequence is given as TGTGCCAGCAGTTACTCGGGCCAGCCCAGGCTTGAAGCTTTCTTT. This sequence uses TRBV6-5 and TRBJ1-1; the D gene lacks a confident call. There are 15 amino acids in the CDR3, from cysteine to phenylalanine inclusive. The retained sequence is limited to the CDR3, 45 bases, with the frame set at the first base. V is clipped by 0 bases and J by 7 bases, and the sequence between their germline boundaries is 15 bases long. The germline V gene specifies MNHEY as CDR1 and SVGAGI as CDR2.